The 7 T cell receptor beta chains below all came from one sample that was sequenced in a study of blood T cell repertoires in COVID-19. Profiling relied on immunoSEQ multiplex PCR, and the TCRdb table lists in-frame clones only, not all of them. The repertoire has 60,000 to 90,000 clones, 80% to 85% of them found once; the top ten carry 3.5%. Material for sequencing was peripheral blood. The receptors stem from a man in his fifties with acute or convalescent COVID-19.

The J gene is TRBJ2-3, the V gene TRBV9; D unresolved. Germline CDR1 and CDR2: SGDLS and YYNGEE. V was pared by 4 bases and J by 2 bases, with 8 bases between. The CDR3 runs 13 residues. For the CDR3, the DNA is TGTGCCAGCAGCACCGGGTTCACAGATACGCAGTATTTT. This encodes CASSTGFTDTQYF.

CDR3 in amino acids: CASSLGLAGPYEQYF. The DNA for the CDR3 is TGTGCCAGCAGTTTAGGTCTAGCGGGACCCTACGAGCAGTACTTC. This chain uses TRBV28 with TRBJ2-7, with TRBD2 matching over 9 bases. CDR1 MDHEN and CDR2 SYDVKM come from the germline V gene. The V and J ends lost 2 bases and 2 bases, in that order; junction bases with no gene match: 4. The CDR3 sequence is 15 residues long.

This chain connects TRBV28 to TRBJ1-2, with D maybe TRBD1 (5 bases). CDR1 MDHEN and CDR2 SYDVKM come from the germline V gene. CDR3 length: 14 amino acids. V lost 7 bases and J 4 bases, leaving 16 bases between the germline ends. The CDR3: CASNPGVRVYGYTF. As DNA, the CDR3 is TGTGCCAGCAACCCTGGGGTCAGGGTCTATGGCTACACCTTC.

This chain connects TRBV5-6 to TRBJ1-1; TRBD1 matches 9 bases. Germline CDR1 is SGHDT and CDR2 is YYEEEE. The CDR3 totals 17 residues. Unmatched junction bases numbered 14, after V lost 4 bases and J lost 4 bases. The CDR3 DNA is TGTGCCAGCAGCCTATCCCGGGACAGGGTCAGGGGCACTGAAGCTTTCTTT. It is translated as CASSLSRDRVRGTEAFF. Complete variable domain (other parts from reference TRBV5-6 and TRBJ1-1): DAGVTQSPTHLIKTRGQQVTLRCSPKSGHDTVSWYQQALGQGPQFIFQYYEEEERQRGNFPDRFSGHQFPNYSSELNVNALLLGDSALYLCASSLSRDRVRGTEAFFGQGTRLTVV.

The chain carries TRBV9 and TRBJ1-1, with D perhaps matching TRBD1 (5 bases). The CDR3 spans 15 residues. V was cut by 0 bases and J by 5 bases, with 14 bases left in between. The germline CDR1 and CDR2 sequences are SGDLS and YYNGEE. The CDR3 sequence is CASSVGQTVRTEAFF. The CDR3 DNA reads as TGTGCCAGCAGCGTAGGACAGACGGTGAGGACTGAAGCTTTCTTT.

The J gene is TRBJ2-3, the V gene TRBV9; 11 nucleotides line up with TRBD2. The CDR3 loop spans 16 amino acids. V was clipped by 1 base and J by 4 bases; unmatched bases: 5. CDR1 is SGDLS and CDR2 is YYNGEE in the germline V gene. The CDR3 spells CASSVSSGGSPDTQYF. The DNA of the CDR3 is TGTGCCAGCAGCGTATCTAGCGGGGGGTCCCCAGATACGCAGTATTTT.

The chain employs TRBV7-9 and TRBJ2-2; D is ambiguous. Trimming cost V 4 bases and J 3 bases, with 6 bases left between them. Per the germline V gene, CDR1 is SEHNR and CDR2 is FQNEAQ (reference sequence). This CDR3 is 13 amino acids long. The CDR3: CASSYPDTGELFF. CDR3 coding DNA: TGTGCCAGCAGCTACCCAGACACCGGGGAGCTGTTTTTT.